The T cell receptor (beta chain) under discussion was sequenced for a study of PD-1 blockade in classical Hodgkin lymphoma. Regarding the study as a whole: In newly diagnosed patients, baseline TCR diversity was reportedly below that of healthy donors. Baseline diversity resembling that of newly diagnosed patients was seen in complete responders. There was a significant rise in CD4+ TCR diversity by C4D1, with no such rise for CD8+.

From germline, CDR1 is SGHTA and CDR2 FQGNSA. V was cut by 0 bases and J by 4 bases, with 18 bases left in between. This CDR3 spans 17 amino acids. Libraries were prepared by immunoSEQ multiplex PCR; TCRdb keeps only in-frame clonotypes and omits some of them. Of about 86,000 clones listed, approximately 91% are singletons. Relapses following autologous stem cell transplantation were seen in all patients, with brentuximab vedotin exposure varying. In the case of this clone: Its antigen is not known.

The receptor was isolated from a human donor with classical Hodgkin lymphoma. The chain joins TRBV7-2 to TRBJ1-2, with a tentative D call TRBD1 (6 bases). Source: peripheral blood mononuclear cells (PBMCs), taken at baseline. The CDR3 is CASSLALLWGQSYGYTF. The CDR3 DNA reads TGTGCCAGCAGCTTAGCGCTACTCTGGGGGCAAAGCTATGGCTACACCTTC.